Below are 15 T cell receptor beta chains sequenced from a single sample in a study of T cell repertoires in cytomegalovirus infection. TCRdb redid the calling of the reads with MiXCR, one entry per CDR3 protein. The sample gives under 600,000 distinct CDR3 sequences, 15% to 20% of which show up once; about 24% is in the top ten. The sequenced material came from CD8+ T cells from PBMCs. The receptors were sampled from a human donor in good health (CMV status not recorded). Some clones in this sample may be carry-over from other donors' samples.

The chain employs TRBV12-3 or TRBV12-4 and TRBJ1-2; D gene uncertain. This CDR3 comprises 11 residues. The V end was cut by 2 bases, the J end by 10 bases, with 8 bases between. CDR3 nucleotide sequence: TGTGCCAGCAGTTTATCGACATTCTACACCTTC. It yields the protein CASSLSTFYTF.

This chain links TRBV13 with TRBJ1-2, with D perhaps TRBD1 (6 bases). CDR3 length: 14 amino acids. Germline V gene lookup returns CDR1 PRHDT and CDR2 FYEKMQ (reference sequence). V was clipped by 5 bases and J by 5 bases, with 15 bases between them. In DNA form, the CDR3 reads TGTGCCAGCAGCGACCGCGGGGGCGGATATGGCTACACCTTC. Translating gives CASSDRGGGYGYTF.

V usage is TRBV7-2 and J usage is TRBJ2-1; D is undetermined. Germline V CDR1 and CDR2: SGHTA, FQGNSA. The germline V and J ends were trimmed by 4 bases and 10 bases, with 17 bases remaining between them. This CDR3 contains 14 residues. This CDR3 is CASSWISTDDEQFF. The CDR3 region has the DNA TGTGCCAGCAGCTGGATATCCACTGACGACGAGCAGTTCTTC.

This clonotype showed up many times. V is TRBV7-8 and J is TRBJ2-5, with 7 bases matching TRBD1. Unmatched junction bases numbered 5, after V lost 5 bases and J lost 5 bases. CDR3 length: 13 residues. Germline lookup yields CDR1 SGHVS and CDR2 FQNEAQ. The CDR3 protein is CASSPGQSETQYF. CDR3 in DNA: TGTGCCAGCAGCCCGGGACAGTCGGAGACCCAGTACTTC.

This clonotype was seen many times. The chain employs TRBV11-1 and TRBJ2-7; D is unresolved. The CDR3 has 12 amino acids. Germline V gives CDR1 SGHAT, CDR2 FQDESV (reference sequence). Trimming left V 6 bases short and J 2 bases short, with 8 bases between. The CDR3: CASRDPPYEQYF. CDR3 DNA: TGTGCCAGCAGGGACCCCCCCTACGAGCAGTACTTC.

This clonotype was seen repeatedly, ten times or more. The J gene is TRBJ2-3, the V gene TRBV10-3, with TRBD2 matching 10 bases. The ends lost 4 bases at V and 5 bases at J; junction bases unmatched: 9. This CDR3 spans 16 amino acids. CDR1 is ENHRY, CDR2 SYGVKD, per germline. The chain's CDR3 is CAISVERGGQGDTQYF. The CDR3 nucleotides are TGTGCCATCAGTGTGGAGCGGGGGGGCCAGGGAGATACGCAGTATTTT.

In this sample, this clonotype turned up many times. This chain uses TRBV11-2 with TRBJ1-1, with 8 bases fitting TRBD1. The germline gives CDR1 SGHAT, CDR2 FQNNGV. With V trimmed by 4 bases and J by 1 base, 5 bases remained unmatched. The CDR3 extends over 15 amino acids. The DNA for the CDR3 is TGTGCCAGCAGCTCCTGGGACAGGCAGAACACTGAAGCTTTCTTT. Encoded protein: CASSSWDRQNTEAFF. Full variable domain (missing parts from reference TRBV11-2 and TRBJ1-1): EAGVAQSPRYKIIEKRQSVAFWCNPISGHATLYWYQQILGQGPKLLIQFQNNGVVDDSQLPKDRFSAERLKGVDSTLKIQPAKLEDSAVYLCASSSWDRQNTEAFFGQGTRLTVV.

The chain combines TRBV6-1 with TRBJ2-5; 14 nucleotides agree with TRBD2. In germline, CDR1 is MNHNS, CDR2 SASEGT. The length of the CDR3 is 16 residues. Germline trimming cut 2 bases from V and 6 bases from J; bases unmatched to any gene: 5. CDR3 nucleotides: TGTGCCAGCAGTGAATTTGGACTAGCGGGGGGTAAGACCCAGTACTTC. Translated, it gives CASSEFGLAGGKTQYF.

There are many counts of this clonotype. The CDR3 region is CASSSLFRDRASYEQYF. The CDR3, as DNA: TGTGCCAGCAGCTCACTTTTCCGGGACAGGGCCTCCTACGAGCAGTACTTC. The chain uses TRBV7-2 and TRBJ2-7, with 9 bases identical to TRBD1. The length of the CDR3 is 17 residues. Germline lookup yields CDR1 SGHTA and CDR2 FQGNSA. After removal of 4 bases from V and 0 bases from J, the junction contained 10 bases not matched to a gene.

V and J are TRBV9 and TRBJ1-1; D unresolved. The CDR3 spans 12 residues. Trimming took off 7 bases at V and 4 bases at J, with 11 bases between the two ends. Germline V gives CDR1 SGDLS, CDR2 YYNGEE. The CDR3 loop reads CASGEVGTEAFF. CDR3 in DNA: TGTGCCAGCGGAGAGGTCGGCACTGAAGCTTTCTTT.

This clonotype was recorded many times. The V call is TRBV6-1, the J call TRBJ2-2; D not certain. Germline V lookup: CDR1 MNHNS, CDR2 SASEGT. The V end was cut by 2 bases, the J end by 6 bases, with 7 bases between. The CDR3 consists of 13 residues. The CDR3 coding sequence is TGTGCCAGCAGTGAAATTAAGGCCGGGGAGCTGTTTTTT. This codes for CASSEIKAGELFF.

This clonotype was observed at least ten times. CDR3 protein: CASSPGARSNNYGYTF. The CDR3 DNA reads TGCGCCAGCAGCCCGGGGGCGAGGAGCAATAACTATGGCTACACCTTC. The chain employs TRBV4-1 and TRBJ1-2; possibly TRBD1 for D (6 bases). V dropped 4 bases and J dropped 1 base, with 16 bases sitting between them. The CDR3 loop spans 16 amino acids. CDR1 and CDR2 from the germline V gene are MGHRA and YSYEKL.

The chain uses TRBV3-1 and TRBJ2-7; 9 bases are a match to TRBD2. The CDR3 is 17 amino acids. Per germline, CDR1 LGHDT and CDR2 YNNKEL (reference sequence). V gave up 0 bases and J gave up 5 bases; unmatched junction bases: 11. DNA of the CDR3: TGTGCCAGCAGCCAAGATCAGGAATGGCGGGGGGGCCACGAGCAGTACTTC. This codes for CASSQDQEWRGGHEQYF.

This clonotype appeared many times. The J gene is TRBJ1-4, the V gene TRBV6-5, with D uncertain. Germline values: CDR1 MNHEY, CDR2 SVGAGI. This CDR3 comprises 17 residues. V was clipped by 1 base and J by 8 bases, with 20 bases between them. CDR3 region: CASSYLPPQVGVEKLFF. The CDR3 bases are TGTGCCAGCAGTTACTTACCGCCTCAGGTCGGCGTCGAAAAACTGTTTTTT.

The DNA for the CDR3 is TGCAGCGTTGACTTTTCCGCGGGACAGGGTAAAGCTTTCTTT. It yields the protein CSVDFSAGQGKAFF. The genes are TRBV29-1 and TRBJ1-1; 9 nucleotides align to TRBD1. The CDR3 has 14 residues. The trim removed 3 bases at V and 9 bases at J, leaving 11 bases unmatched. Per the germline V gene, CDR1 is SQVTM and CDR2 is ANQGSEA.